What follows are 24 T cell receptor beta chains derived from one specimen sequenced in a study of blood T cells in healthy people across ages. Together with a sample-barcoded 5' primer, a J-beta primer mix was included in a second PCR lasting roughly 6 to 12 cycles. TCRdb reanalysed the 5' RACE reads using MiXCR and keeps one entry per CDR3 protein. The table includes 1.5 million to 2 million distinct CDR3 sequences, less than 50% detected once. Specimen: blood. These receptors originate from a woman in her 40s in good health.

Ten or more counts support this clonotype. The chain recombines TRBV4-3 with TRBJ2-1; 14 nucleotides match TRBD2. V gave up 1 base and J gave up 6 bases; unmatched junction bases: 8. This CDR3 region has 18 residues. Germline V lookup: CDR1 LGHNA, CDR2 YSLEER. This chain's CDR3 is CASSQVVTGTSGSNEQFF. For the CDR3, the DNA is TGCGCCAGCAGCCAAGTCGTTACCGGGACTAGCGGGAGCAATGAGCAGTTCTTC.

The chain carries TRBV10-3 and TRBJ2-1; perhaps D is TRBD1 or TRBD2 (5 bases each). CDR1 is ENHRY and CDR2 is SYGVKD in the germline V gene. This CDR3 region has 15 residues. V dropped 8 bases and J dropped 6 bases, with 20 bases sitting between them. CDR3 coding DNA: TGTGCCATCGATCGGGGTTTGGGGACGAGCAATGAGCAGTTCTTC. Its protein product is CAIDRGLGTSNEQFF.

In this sample, this clonotype turned up once. The chain uses TRBV7-9 and TRBJ2-7; D uncertain. This CDR3 comprises 12 residues. Germline CDR1 reads SEHNR; CDR2 reads FQNEAQ (reference sequence). V was pared by 5 bases and J by 6 bases, with 11 bases between. The CDR3 sequence is CASSDQVGEQYF. CDR3 nucleotide sequence: TGTGCCAGCAGCGACCAGGTCGGCGAGCAGTACTTC.

This clonotype occurred a few times. The CDR3 coding sequence is TGCGCCAGCAGCCAAGATAGAGCGGGGGGCCGTACGCAGTATTTT. Translated: CASSQDRAGGRTQYF. This sequence joins TRBV4-3 and TRBJ2-3; 9 bases are shared with TRBD2. Germline CDR1 and CDR2: LGHNA and YSLEER. Germline trimming cut 0 bases from V and 8 bases from J; bases unmatched to any gene: 6. CDR3 length: 15 amino acids.

CDR3 in amino acids: CASSRRRGQDQETQYF. CDR3 coding DNA: TGTGCCAGCAGCCGCCGGAGGGGACAAGACCAAGAGACCCAGTACTTC. The gene calls are TRBV6-2 or TRBV6-3 and TRBJ2-5, with D perhaps matching TRBD1 or TRBD2 (6 bases each). CDR1 is MNHEY and CDR2 is SVGEGT in the germline V gene. Trimming removed 6 bases at V and 0 bases at J, with 17 bases between. The CDR3 loop spans 16 amino acids.

This clonotype came up a few times. V is TRBV15 and J is TRBJ2-5; D is unresolved. V shed 5 bases and J shed 3 bases, with 16 bases lying between them. The CDR3 is 15 amino acids. Germline assignment: CDR1 LNHNV and CDR2 YYDKDF (reference sequence). CDR3 DNA: TGTGCCACCAGCCCAACGCTGTACAGAGAAGAGACCCAGTACTTC. Protein product: CATSPTLYREETQYF. The full variable domain, its missing parts supplied by reference TRBV15 and TRBJ2-5, is DAMVIQNPRYQVTQFGKPVTLSCSQTLNHNVMYWYQQKSSQAPKLLFHYYDKDFNNEADTPDNFQSRRPNTSFCFLDIRSPGLGDTAMYLCATSPTLYREETQYFGPGTRLLVL.

V is TRBV7-9 and J is TRBJ2-3; D uncertain. Germline lookup yields CDR1 SEHNR and CDR2 FQNEAQ (reference sequence). Trimming left V 2 bases short and J 6 bases short, with 18 bases between. The CDR3 spans 16 residues. CDR3 in amino acids: CASSLLTASPGDTQYF. CDR3 in DNA: TGTGCCAGCAGCTTATTGACGGCGTCCCCCGGGGATACGCAGTATTTT. The variable domain in full, completed from reference TRBV7-9 and TRBJ2-3, reads DTGVSQNPRHKITKRGQNVTFRCDPISEHNRLYWYRQTLGQGPEFLTYFQNEAQLEKSRLLSDRFSAERPKGSFSTLEIQRTEQGDSAMYLCASSLLTASPGDTQYFGPGTRLTVL.

The gene calls are TRBV20-1 and TRBJ2-7; D unresolved. CDR1 DFQATT and CDR2 SNEGSKA come from the germline V gene (reference sequence). V dropped 3 bases and J dropped 0 bases, with 9 bases sitting between them. This CDR3 is 13 amino acids long. The CDR3, as DNA: TGCAGTGCTAGGCGGCTCAGCTCCTACGAGCAGTACTTC. This sequence encodes CSARRLSSYEQYF.

The chain links TRBV21-1 to TRBJ1-2. TRBV21-1 counts as a pseudogene. The CDR3 has 14 residues. The CDR3 loop is CASSKETDNYGYTF. Here the CDR3 DNA reads TGTGCCAGCAGCAAAGAAACGGACAACTATGGCTACACCTTC.

This clonotype was counted between two and nine times. J is TRBJ2-7 and V is TRBV20-1, with 7 bases fitting TRBD1. V lost 0 bases to trimming and J lost 3 bases; unmatched junction nucleotides: 8. CDR1 is DFQATT, CDR2 SNEGSKA, per germline (reference sequence). This CDR3 contains 15 residues. CDR3 in DNA: TGCAGTGCTAGAGATTCTGACAGGGCAATCTACGAGCAGTACTTC. This gives the protein CSARDSDRAIYEQYF.

On this clonotype: Likely a read error: the CDR3 ends without its conserved phenylalanine or tryptophan. The chain links TRBV27 to TRBJ2-3, with D uncertain. V dropped 4 bases and J dropped 2 bases, with 10 bases sitting between them. This CDR3 spans 14 amino acids. Germline assignment: CDR1 MNHEY and CDR2 SMNVEV (reference sequence). Here the CDR3 reads CASSSPELTDTQYV. CDR3 in DNA: TGTGCCAGCAGTTCGCCAGAGCTCACAGATACGCAGTATGTT.

This clonotype was counted only a few times. The chain joins TRBV6-6 to TRBJ2-3; TRBD2 agrees at 11 bases. In germline, CDR1 is MNHNY, CDR2 SVGAGI (reference sequence). With 0 bases clipped from V and 9 bases from J, the junction kept 2 bases outside the gene matches. The CDR3 loop spans 14 amino acids. CDR3 loop: CASSYSASGGTQYF. The CDR3 DNA reads TGTGCCAGCAGTTACTCGGCTAGCGGGGGGACGCAGTATTTT.

This chain uses TRBV7-2 with TRBJ2-5; TRBD1 aligns across 7 bases. With the DNA end fitting TRBJ2-7 better, the J assignment may be wrong. There are 15 residues in the CDR3. CDR1 is SGHTA and CDR2 is FQGNSA in the germline V gene. CDR3 in amino acids: CASSPTGDPFYEQYF. The DNA of the CDR3 is TGTGCCAGCAGCCCCACAGGGGACCCCTTCTACGAGCAGTACTTC.

The chain recombines TRBV24-1 with TRBJ2-1, with a weak D call TRBD2 (6 bases). The CDR3 has 14 amino acids. In germline, CDR1 is KGHDR, CDR2 SFDVKD. The V and J ends lost 2 bases and 8 bases respectively, with 12 bases between them. CDR3 nucleotides: TGTGCCACCAGTGATTCTCCTCGGGAGTATGAGCAGTTCTTC. Amino acid sequence: CATSDSPREYEQFF.

The chain recombines TRBV6-2 or TRBV6-3 with TRBJ2-7; TRBD1 matches 7 bases. V shed 1 base and J 2 bases; nucleotides not matched to a gene: 11. Germline values: CDR1 MNHEY, CDR2 SVGEGT. This CDR3 has 17 residues. The CDR3 sequence is CASSYLPPGTATYEQYF. For the CDR3, the DNA is TGTGCCAGCAGTTACTTACCCCCTGGGACAGCAACCTACGAGCAGTACTTC.

The rearrangement uses TRBV28 and TRBJ1-6; D is ambiguous. Trimming pared 6 bases from V and 0 bases from J, leaving 18 bases between. The CDR3 is 18 amino acids. Germline V gives CDR1 MDHEN, CDR2 SYDVKM. CDR3 sequence (DNA): TGTGCCAGCAGCTCGGGAGGACGACGGAGCTCCTATAATTCACCCCTCCACTTT. Translated: CASSSGGRRSSYNSPLHF.

This clonotype is a singleton in its sample. This chain links TRBV28 with TRBJ1-6; 9 nucleotides match TRBD1. With 8 bases clipped from V and 5 bases from J, the junction kept 10 bases outside the gene matches. Looked up from germline, CDR1 is MDHEN and CDR2 is SYDVKM. The CDR3 has 16 residues. Here the CDR3 DNA reads TGTGCCAGCTTACCCGGGACAGGGCGTCATAATTCACCCCTCCACTTT. Translation gives CASLPGTGRHNSPLHF.

Remarks on this clonotype: A clone one base away is much larger, so this may be a read error. This rearrangement joins TRBV24-1 to TRBJ2-1; D not resolved. The CDR3 loop spans 13 amino acids. Germline V lookup: CDR1 KGHDR, CDR2 SFDVKD. CDR3 amino acids: CATSDPPYNEQIF. Here the CDR3 DNA reads TGTGCCACCAGTGACCCCCCCTACAATGAGCAGATCTTC.

This clonotype has a handful of counts. V usage is TRBV27 and J usage is TRBJ2-7, with TRBD1 as a possible D gene (6 bases). Germline CDR1 is MNHEY and CDR2 is SMNVEV (reference sequence). Trimming removed 4 bases at V and 3 bases at J, with 16 bases between. The CDR3 is made up of 15 amino acids. Here the CDR3 DNA reads TGTGCCAGCAGTTCGTGGGACACAAGGGTCTACGAGCAGTACTTC. This translates into CASSSWDTRVYEQYF.

The gene calls are TRBV5-1 and TRBJ1-2; TRBD1 might be the D (5 bases). Per germline, CDR1 SGHRS and CDR2 YFSETQ. This CDR3 region has 14 residues. With 2 bases removed from V and 8 bases from J, the gap between germline ends came to 16 bases. In DNA, the CDR3 is TGCGCCAGCAGCTTAGGTGGGGCCTCGGGAGGCTACACCTTC. Translated: CASSLGGASGGYTF.

Of note for this clonotype: A junction end diverges from the germline sequence, so it may reflect a read error. The chain combines TRBV5-1 with TRBJ2-1; a possible D gene is TRBD1 (6 bases). Germline V gene data show CDR1 as SGHRS and CDR2 as YFSETQ. CDR3 length: 13 amino acids. CDR3 loop: CAGSRDTGNEQFF. Here the CDR3 DNA reads TGCGCCGGCAGCCGAGACACAGGGAATGAGCAGTTCTTC.

This rearrangement joins TRBV3-1 to TRBJ2-5, with D uncertain. The V end was cut by 6 bases, the J end by 5 bases, with 13 bases between. The CDR3 is 13 residues long. The germline V gene has CDR1 LGHDT and CDR2 YNNKEL (reference sequence). CDR3 coding DNA: TGTGCCAGCAGACGTGACACTTCTGAGACCCAGTACTTC. This codes for CASRRDTSETQYF.

This clonotype was detected only a few times. The V and J genes are TRBV7-9 and TRBJ2-6; TRBD1 is a possible D gene (6 bases). There are 18 residues in the CDR3. Trimming took off 3 bases at V and 0 bases at J, with 15 bases between the two ends. Germline values: CDR1 SEHNR, CDR2 FQNEAQ (reference sequence). The CDR3 DNA sequence: TGTGCCAGCAGCTTCAAGACAGGACGAATCTCTGGGGCCAACGTCCTGACTTTC. Its protein product is CASSFKTGRISGANVLTF. The complete variable domain, with remaining parts taken from reference TRBV7-9 and TRBJ2-6, reads DTGVSQNPRHKITKRGQNVTFRCDPISEHNRLYWYRQTLGQGPEFLTYFQNEAQLEKSRLLSDRFSAERPKGSFSTLEIQRTEQGDSAMYLCASSFKTGRISGANVLTFGAGSRLTVL.

The rearrangement joins TRBV6-6 to TRBJ1-1, with D possibly being TRBD1 (5 bases). V was shortened by 11 bases and J by 0 bases, with 16 bases between the two germline ends. The CDR3 runs 14 residues. Germline assignment: CDR1 MNHNY and CDR2 SVGAGI (reference sequence). The CDR3 nucleotides read TGTGCCGCGGGACGGGAGGGGATGAACACTGAAGCTTTCTTT. Protein product: CAAGREGMNTEAFF.